These 18 T cell receptor beta chains came from one sample sequenced in a study of cytomegalovirus exposure and HLA in healthy donors. 60 Vbeta and 13 Jbeta primers were used in PCR. Only in-frame clones appear in the TCRdb table, and some are missing; sequencing was by immunoSEQ multiplex PCR. In the table there are roughly 190,000 clones, approximately 81% of which are singletons. The sample consisted of PBMCs. These receptors all come from a man aged 50 to 59 in good health and CMV-seronegative.

This clone was seen once. The gene calls are TRBV21-1 and TRBJ1-1; TRBD1 is taken as the D call from the table, unchecked against the DNA. TRBV21-1 is tagged as a pseudogene. The CDR3 loop spans 19 amino acids. CDR3 residues: CASSKGGQSTTLMNTEAFF. The CDR3 nucleotides are TGTGCCAGCAGCAAGGGCGGACAGAGCACTACCTTAATGAACACTGAAGCTTTCTTT.

This clone was detected a few times. The genes are TRBV4-1 and TRBJ2-3; D unresolved. Germline V gene lookup returns CDR1 MGHRA and CDR2 YSYEKL. CDR3 length: 12 amino acids. V was shortened by 2 bases and J by 2 bases, with 2 bases between the two germline ends. CDR3 coding DNA: TGCGCCAGCAGCCAATACACAGATACGCAGTATTTT. This codes for CASSQYTDTQYF.

The chain recombines TRBV5-1 with TRBJ1-1, with a possible D match to TRBD1 (6 bases). CDR1 and CDR2 from the germline V gene are SGHRS and YFSETQ. Trimming pared 4 bases from V and 1 base from J, leaving 23 bases between. The CDR3 length is 18 residues. The CDR3 DNA follows: TGCGCCAGCAGCGCGTCTCAGGGGCTGGCGGCCAGGAACACTGAAGCTTTCTTT. The encoded protein is CASSASQGLAARNTEAFF.

This clone was observed a handful of times. This chain links TRBV13 with TRBJ2-6; TRBD2 might be the D (6 bases). Germline values: CDR1 PRHDT, CDR2 FYEKMQ (reference sequence). Trimming left V 5 bases short and J 0 bases short, with 8 bases between. The CDR3 extends over 15 amino acids. The CDR3: CASSPGGSGANVLTF. For the CDR3, the DNA is TGTGCCAGCAGCCCCGGGGGCTCTGGGGCCAACGTCCTGACTTTC.

The V gene is TRBV4-3, the J gene TRBJ2-1; tentative D call: TRBD2 (6 bases). CDR1 is LGHNA, CDR2 YSLEER, per germline. This CDR3 contains 16 residues. V lost 1 base and J 0 bases, leaving 10 bases between the germline ends. CDR3 in amino acids: CASSQGTKSSYNEQFF. CDR3 DNA: TGCGCCAGCAGCCAAGGGACTAAAAGCTCCTACAATGAGCAGTTCTTC.

The CDR3 DNA reads as TGTGCCAGCAGCTTGCTAGGATCTGAAATCTATGGCTACACCTTC. Residues: CASSLLGSEIYGYTF. V usage is TRBV5-6 and J usage is TRBJ1-2; no reliable D call. Looked up from germline, CDR1 is SGHDT and CDR2 is YYEEEE. Between the trimmed V and J ends, which lost 1 base and 4 bases, there was a span of 14 bases. The CDR3 covers 15 residues.

This chain joins TRBV7-8 and TRBJ2-7; TRBD2 is a possible D gene (5 bases). Looked up from germline, CDR1 is SGHVS and CDR2 is FQNEAQ. The V end lost 3 bases, the J end lost 0 bases, and 6 bases lay between the germline ends. There are 13 residues in the CDR3. DNA for the CDR3: TGTGCCAGCAGCTTGGGAGTCTCCTACGAGCAGTACTTC. Translation gives CASSLGVSYEQYF.

This chain connects TRBV27 to TRBJ2-5, with TRBD2 matching over 9 bases. The V and J ends lost 2 bases and 5 bases, in that order; junction bases with no gene match: 9. This CDR3 has 16 amino acids. Germline loops: CDR1 MNHEY, CDR2 SMNVEV (reference sequence). The CDR3 nucleotides read TGTGCCAGCAGTTTAAACCCAGCGGGGGGAATTGAGACCCAGTACTTC. Its protein product is CASSLNPAGGIETQYF.

The chain employs TRBV7-2 and TRBJ2-2, with D hard to call. From germline, CDR1 is SGHTA and CDR2 FQGNSA. The V and J ends lost 2 bases and 5 bases respectively, with 9 bases between them. CDR3 length: 14 residues. CDR3 loop: CASSLWATTGELFF. The CDR3 DNA is TGTGCCAGCAGCTTATGGGCGACGACCGGGGAGCTGTTTTTT.

This chain connects TRBV6-5 to TRBJ2-2; TRBD2 is a possible D gene (5 bases). CDR3 size: 16 residues. With 0 bases removed from V and 4 bases from J, the gap between germline ends came to 12 bases. From germline, CDR1 is MNHEY and CDR2 SVGAGI. The CDR3 loop reads CASSYSRGKGTGELFF. CDR3 nucleotide sequence: TGTGCCAGCAGTTACTCGAGAGGGAAAGGCACCGGGGAGCTGTTTTTT.

The chain links TRBV2 to TRBJ2-3; 7 nucleotides agree with TRBD1. Germline-derived CDR1 and CDR2 are SNHLY and FYNNEI. V lost 6 bases and J lost 5; bases outside the gene matches: 5. The CDR3 runs 13 residues. In nucleotides, the CDR3 is TGTGCCAGCAGCGCTGACAGGGAAGATACGCAGTATTTT. It encodes CASSADREDTQYF.

The CDR3 nucleotides are TGCAGCGTAGCGGACGGTTTTTTGGGCAATCAGCCCCAGCATTTT. This translates into CSVADGFLGNQPQHF. The chain has TRBV29-1 and TRBJ1-5; D not resolved. The CDR3 extends over 15 amino acids. V shed 6 bases and J shed 2 bases, with 17 bases lying between them. Germline CDR1 is SQVTM and CDR2 is ANQGSEA.

The chain is built from TRBV27 and TRBJ2-7, with D possibly being TRBD1 (7 bases). Germline CDR1 MNHEY, CDR2 SMNVEV (reference sequence). With 5 bases removed from V and 0 bases from J, the gap between germline ends came to 11 bases. This CDR3 has 14 residues. The CDR3 sequence: CASSRQGGSYEQYF. In nucleotides, the CDR3 is TGTGCCAGCAGTCGACAGGGAGGCTCCTACGAGCAGTACTTC.

This rearrangement joins TRBV18 to TRBJ2-1; D perhaps matches TRBD2 (5 bases). In germline, CDR1 is KGHSH, CDR2 LQKENI. The CDR3 length is 14 residues. Trimming took 2 bases from V and 7 from J, leaving 12 bases between them. The CDR3 sequence: CASSPVTGDNEQFF. The DNA for the CDR3 is TGTGCCAGCTCACCAGTTACCGGGGATAATGAGCAGTTCTTC.

This clone occurred once. The chain combines TRBV11-2 with TRBJ1-6; the D is unclear. The CDR3 loop spans 13 amino acids. Germline CDR1 reads SGHAT; CDR2 reads FQNNGV. V was shortened by 4 bases and J by 6 bases, with 7 bases between the two germline ends. In DNA form, the CDR3 reads TGTGCCAGCAGCTACTTGAGTAATTCACCCCTCCACTTT. This gives the protein CASSYLSNSPLHF.

The genes are TRBV4-1 and TRBJ1-5; TRBD1 is a possible D gene (5 bases). This CDR3 is built from 17 residues. Germline loops: CDR1 MGHRA, CDR2 YSYEKL. V was trimmed by 1 base and J by 4 bases, leaving 17 bases between them. The CDR3 DNA follows: TGCGCCAGCAGCCAAGTAAGAACCTTTAGGGGAAATCAGCCCCAGCATTTT. This gives the protein CASSQVRTFRGNQPQHF.

The rearrangement joins TRBV27 to TRBJ2-1; 7 bases align to TRBD2. Trimming removed 10 bases from V and 1 base from J; junction bases left unmatched: 7. The CDR3 length is 14 residues. Germline assignment: CDR1 MNHEY and CDR2 SMNVEV (reference sequence). CDR3 sequence reads: CATAAGWSYNEQFF. CDR3 coding DNA: TGTGCCACCGCAGCGGGGTGGTCCTACAATGAGCAGTTCTTC.

This rearrangement joins TRBV4-1 to TRBJ1-5; a possible D gene is TRBD1 (5 bases). The CDR3 runs to 15 residues. Per germline, CDR1 MGHRA and CDR2 YSYEKL. V was pared by 3 bases and J by 2 bases, with 11 bases between. CDR3 loop: CASSHDTRGNQPQHF. As DNA, the CDR3 is TGCGCCAGCAGCCATGATACCAGGGGCAATCAGCCCCAGCATTTT.